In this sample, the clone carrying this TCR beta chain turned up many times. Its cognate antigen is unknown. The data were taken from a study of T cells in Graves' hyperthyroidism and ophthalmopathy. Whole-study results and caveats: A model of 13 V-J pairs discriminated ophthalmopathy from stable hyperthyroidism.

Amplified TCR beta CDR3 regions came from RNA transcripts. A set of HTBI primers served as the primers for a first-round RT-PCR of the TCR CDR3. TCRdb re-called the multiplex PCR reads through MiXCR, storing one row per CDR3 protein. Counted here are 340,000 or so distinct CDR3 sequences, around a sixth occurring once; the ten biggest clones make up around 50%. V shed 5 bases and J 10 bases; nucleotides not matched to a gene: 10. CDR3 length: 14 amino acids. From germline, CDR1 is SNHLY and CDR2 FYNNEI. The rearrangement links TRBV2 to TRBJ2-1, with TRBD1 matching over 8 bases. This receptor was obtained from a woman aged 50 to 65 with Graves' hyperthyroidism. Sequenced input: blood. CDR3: CASSFAQGAGEQFF. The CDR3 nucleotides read TGTGCCAGCAGTTTTGCCCAGGGGGCAGGGGAGCAGTTCTTC.